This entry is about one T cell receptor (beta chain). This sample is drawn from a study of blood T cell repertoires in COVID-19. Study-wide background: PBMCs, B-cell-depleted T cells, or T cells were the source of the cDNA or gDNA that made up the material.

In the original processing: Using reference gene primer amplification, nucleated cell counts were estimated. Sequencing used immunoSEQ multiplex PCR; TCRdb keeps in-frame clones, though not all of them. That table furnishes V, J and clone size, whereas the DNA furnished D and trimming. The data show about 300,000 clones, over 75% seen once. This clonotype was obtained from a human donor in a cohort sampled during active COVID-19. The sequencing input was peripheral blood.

The CDR3 reads CASSSGDLNTGELFF. For the CDR3, the DNA is TGTGCCAGCAGCTCTGGGGACTTAAACACCGGGGAGCTGTTTTTT. V gene TRBV9 combines with J gene TRBJ2-2, with a weak D call TRBD2 (6 bases). CDR1 and CDR2 from the germline V gene are SGDLS and YYNGEE. The germline V and J ends were trimmed by 4 bases and 2 bases, with 12 bases remaining between them. The CDR3 runs to 15 residues.